A selection of T cell receptor beta chains follows, all from one sample in a study of blood T cell dynamics during melanoma immunotherapy. Profiling relied on immunoSEQ multiplex PCR, and the TCRdb table lists in-frame clones only, not all of them. Among 15,000 or so clones listed, around 90% were seen once. Specimen: blood, collected from a patient treated with checkpoint blockade. These receptors came from a human donor with melanoma. CDR3s leave out the opening cysteine and the closing phenylalanine or tryptophan.

v_gene,j_gene,CDR3aa
TRBV19,TRBJ2-1,ASTWTTDLGYNEQF
TRBV11-2,TRBJ2-2,ASSLVDRSYTGELF
TRBV4-1,TRBJ2-2,ASSHAFVTGELF
TRBV14,TRBJ2-5,ASSRGDALEY
TRBV4-3,TRBJ2-7,ASSQDGQSSYEQY
TRBV10-3,TRBJ2-3,AISDSGRGTDTQY
TRBV6-5,TRBJ2-5,ASSPRVRETQY
TRBV7-8,TRBJ2-1,ASSLVGGSQGYEQF
TRBV6-1,TRBJ2-7,ASTHSSYEQY
TRBV11-2,TRBJ1-2,ASSLLGGRQGSNYGYT
TRBV28,TRBJ2-7,ASTKGGGAYEQY
TRBV11-2,TRBJ2-1,ASSSARTTLDEQF
TRBV2,TRBJ2-3,ASRTSGMTDTQY
TRBV7-3,TRBJ2-5,ASSRLAISQETQY
TRBV19,TRBJ2-7,ASSIPNRGRRGEQY
TRBV12-5,TRBJ1-5,ASGSPPQSYSNQPQH
TRBV5-8,TRBJ1-5,ASSLWGASNQPQH
TRBV19,TRBJ1-4,ASTIAGTGSEKLF
TRBV30,TRBJ1-3,AWSLDRLSGNTIY
TRBV30,TRBJ2-1,AWRKVVYNEQF
TRBV7-6,TRBJ1-1,ASSEQGARSTEAF
TRBV30,TRBJ2-7,AWMRGTSGSSEQY
TRBV28,TRBJ1-5,ASSQQDQPQH
TRBV9,TRBJ2-7,ASSVDSGGTGDEQY
TRBV11-2,TRBJ2-5,ASSLLGAGEGETQY
TRBV7-3,TRBJ2-2,ASSSGSHTGELF
TRBV4-1,TRBJ2-5,ASSPRWVLEETQY
TRBV19,TRBJ2-3,ASSIGLWTETTDTQY
TRBV19,TRBJ2-7,ASIDYEQY
TRBV5-5,TRBJ2-7,ASSLAGGPTYEQY
TRBV30,TRBJ2-7,AWSPTSGGYEQY
TRBV6-1,TRBJ2-7,ASRHPDSAAYEQY
TRBV7-2,TRBJ1-1,ASSRAIGTEAF
TRBV27,TRBJ1-2,ASSLDGDGYGYT
TRBV28,TRBJ2-1,ASSAGQRSYNEQF
TRBV9,TRBJ1-4,ASSVGGEGALF
TRBV29-1,NA,SVEDKGQSYEQY
TRBV7-2,TRBJ2-7,ASSWTSYEQY
TRBV4-3,TRBJ2-3,ASSSRYRGDGTDTQY
TRBV6-5,TRBJ1-1,ASSYALNTEAF
TRBV18,TRBJ2-6,ASSRLAGSSGANVLT
TRBV7-3,TRBJ2-3,ASSLGGSGTDTQY
TRBV28,TRBJ1-2,ASSSGLARDGYT
TRBV30,TRBJ2-1,AWSDRGFDEQF
TRBV5-4,TRBJ2-7,ASSLAGGEQY
TRBV10-3,TRBJ2-3,AISESPSVTDTQY
TRBV2,TRBJ2-7,ASSVGGAVREQY
TRBV7-3,TRBJ1-2,ASSPLRGTGSSNYGYT
TRBV7-2,TRBJ1-1,ASSLIWGRNTEAF
TRBV7-8,TRBJ2-1,ASSDNHEQF